This TCR beta chain originates from a study of cytomegalovirus exposure and HLA in healthy donors. Study outcomes and limitations: Associated with cytomegalovirus, according to the listing, were fewer than 200 TCR beta chains. Per a prior analysis, the majority of TCR beta V segments were productive roughly 87% or roughly 30% of the time. It was only CMV serostatus that was available as immune exposure information.

The study ran its PCR with 60 Vbeta and 13 Jbeta primers. Libraries were prepared by immunoSEQ multiplex PCR; TCRdb keeps only in-frame clonotypes and omits some of them. The data show roughly 45,000 clones, roughly 51% seen once. This clone was detected only once. What it recognizes is unknown. Trimming cost V 1 base and J 5 bases, with 9 bases left between them. Germline V gene lookup returns CDR1 SGHTA and CDR2 FQGNSA. The CDR3 contains 14 residues. This receptor was taken from a man aged 55 to 70 in good health and CMV-seronegative. The specimen sequenced was PBMCs. This chain joins TRBV7-2 and TRBJ1-5, with unresolved D. The CDR3 nucleotides are TGTGCCAGCAGCTTAGGGCAGTTTTATCAGCCCCAGCATTTT. Amino acids: CASSLGQFYQPQHF.